This paragraph reports one T cell receptor beta chain. This clonotype was seen only once. The antigen this receptor binds is unknown. The input lacks base qualities; no much larger clone sits a single base away. On its own, one read is weak support. These data originate in a study of CD8 T cells in Susac syndrome (dated by TCRdb to the late 2010s). Regarding the research as a whole: Of the Susac syndrome patients who were sequenced, six had clinically active disease and eight were in clinical remission. At the time of blood withdrawal, Susac syndrome patients were either therapy-naive, taking corticosteroids (with some also receiving IVIg), or on IVIg alone. The study used repertoire sequencing to test whether antigen drove CD8+ T cell activation and differentiation in Susac syndrome. Overall study outcomes, separate from this receptor: The study acknowledged that relatively few individuals were included in the TCR sequencing and HLA analysis. The CD4+ T cell repertoire of patients with Susac syndrome showed no detectable clonal expansion.

Peripheral blood CD8+ and CD4+ T cells from healthy donors, Susac syndrome patients and multiple sclerosis patients were profiled using high-throughput TCR beta sequencing. The Susac syndrome patients fulfilled recently defined diagnostic criteria for definite or probable disease. Bulk CD8+ and CD4+ T cells were purified by magnetic negative isolation, while CD8+ TEMRA cells were enriched using FACS. Blood was collected in EDTA tubes and processed within 24 hours, with PBMCs isolated through density gradient centrifugation. PBMCs destined for TCR sequencing were cryopreserved in liquid nitrogen and later thawed in a 37 °C water bath. A purity of at least 90% was achieved for sorted or isolated CD4+, CD8+ and CD8+ TEMRA cells. RNA was extracted with the RNeasy kit and roughly 0.45 to 1 ug was reverse transcribed using random hexamers. The immunoSEQ multiplex PCR assay, covering 54 Vbeta and 13 Jbeta segments, was used to amplify TCR beta CDR3 regions. To correct PCR amplification bias, a synthetic template baseline was used for both primer optimization and computational correction. The paper's data handling went like this. Reads were annotated to V, D and J genes according to IMGT and were analyzed with immunoSEQ Analyzer, with only productive sequences retained. Clonality was calculated as one minus the Shannon entropy normalized by log2 of the number of productive unique sequences. Public and private clones were assessed among the 100 most prevalent clones of each patient and control. Clones were defined as Susac-specific when absent from the healthy and MS cohorts, from over a thousand published viral clones and from other ImmuneACCESS disease sequences. The public reads were reprocessed in TCRdb via fastp at Q25 and MiXCR, keeping in-frame beta chains. CDR3 protein sequences are deduplicated, and each keeps its most common genes and DNA. The V and J calls and clone size are TCRdb's, not the authors'. Recorded for this sample are more than 200,000 distinct CDR3 sequences; 94% of them occurred a single time. Together, the top ten hold 0.15% to 0.2% of the sample.

The sample was CD4+ T cells from PBMCs. The sequence came from a human donor with Susac syndrome.

The sequence in DNA is TGTGCCAGCAGTGTGATGACCGGGCCAGATACGCAGTATTTT. The resulting protein is CASSVMTGPDTQYF. The sequence joins TRBV2 to TRBJ2-3, with the D segment identity uncertain. From the germline V gene, CDR1 is SNHLY and CDR2 is FYNNEI. The germline ends are 12 bases apart after V is trimmed by 4 bases and J by 4 bases. From the cysteine through the phenylalanine, the CDR3 covers 14 amino acids. Solely the CDR3 DNA is kept, with 42 bases framed from the first base.